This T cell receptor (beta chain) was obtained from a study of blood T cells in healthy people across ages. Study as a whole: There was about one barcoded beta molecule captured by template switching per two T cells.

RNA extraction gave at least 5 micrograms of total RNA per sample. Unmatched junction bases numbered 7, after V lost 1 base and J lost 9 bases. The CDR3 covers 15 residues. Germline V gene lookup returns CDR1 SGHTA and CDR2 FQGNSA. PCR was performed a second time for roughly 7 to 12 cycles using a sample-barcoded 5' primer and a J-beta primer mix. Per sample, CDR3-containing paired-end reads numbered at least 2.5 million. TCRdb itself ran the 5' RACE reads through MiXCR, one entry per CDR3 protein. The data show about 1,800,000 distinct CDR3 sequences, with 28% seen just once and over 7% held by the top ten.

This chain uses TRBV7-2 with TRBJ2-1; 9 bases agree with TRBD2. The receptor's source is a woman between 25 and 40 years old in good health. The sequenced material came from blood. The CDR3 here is CASSLVRGGSAEQFF. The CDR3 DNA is TGTGCCAGCAGCTTAGTGCGGGGGGGTTCGGCTGAGCAGTTCTTC.